This T cell receptor beta chain is drawn from a study of T cell responses to AZD1222 COVID-19 vaccine. Study-level points and caveats: Donors were largely white British and mainly female; clonal diversity was possibly underestimated.

TCRdb's copy holds only in-frame clones and misses some; the assay was immunoSEQ multiplex PCR. The profile shows some 200,000 clones, more than 80% of them singletons. About this clone itself: Its matching antigen is unknown.

Germline loops: CDR1 MNHEY, CDR2 SVGEGT. Trimming pared 0 bases from V and 0 bases from J, leaving 2 bases between. CDR3 length: 13 residues. This sample comprised peripheral blood, obtained 28 days after the second dose of the MenACWY control vaccine. This TCR was recovered from an adult who received the MenACWY meningococcal vaccine as a control. The V and J genes are TRBV6-2 or TRBV6-3 and TRBJ1-1; D unresolved. This CDR3 is CASSYSLNTEAFF. The DNA of the CDR3 is TGTGCCAGCAGTTACTCGTTGAACACTGAAGCTTTCTTT.